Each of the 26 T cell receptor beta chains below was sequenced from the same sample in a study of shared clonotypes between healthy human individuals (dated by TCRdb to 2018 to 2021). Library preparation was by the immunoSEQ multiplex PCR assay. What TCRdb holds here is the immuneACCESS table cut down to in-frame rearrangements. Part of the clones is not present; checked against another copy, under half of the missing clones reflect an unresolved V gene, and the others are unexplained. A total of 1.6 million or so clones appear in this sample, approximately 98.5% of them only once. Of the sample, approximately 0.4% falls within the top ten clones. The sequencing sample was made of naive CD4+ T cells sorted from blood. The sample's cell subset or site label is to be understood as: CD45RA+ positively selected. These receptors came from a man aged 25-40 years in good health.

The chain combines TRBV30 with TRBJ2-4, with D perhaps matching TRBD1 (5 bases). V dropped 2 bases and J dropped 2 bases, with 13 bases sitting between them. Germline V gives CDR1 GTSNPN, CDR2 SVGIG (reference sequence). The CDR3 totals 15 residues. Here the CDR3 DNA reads TGTGCCTGGAGTCTCGGAGACAGATCCAAAAACATTCAGTACTTC. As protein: CAWSLGDRSKNIQYF.

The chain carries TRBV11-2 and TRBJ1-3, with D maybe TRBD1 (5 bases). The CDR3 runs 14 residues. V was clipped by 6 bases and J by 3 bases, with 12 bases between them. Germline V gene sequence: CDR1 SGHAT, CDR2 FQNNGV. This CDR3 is CASRMGLSGNTIYF. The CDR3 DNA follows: TGTGCCAGCAGAATGGGGCTAAGTGGAAACACCATATATTTT.

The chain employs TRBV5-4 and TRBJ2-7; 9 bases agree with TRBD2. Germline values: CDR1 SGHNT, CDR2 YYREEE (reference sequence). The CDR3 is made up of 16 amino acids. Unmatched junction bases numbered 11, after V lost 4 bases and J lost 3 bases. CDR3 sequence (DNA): TGTGCCAGCAGCGCAGTGGTAGCGGGGGACTACTACGAGCAGTACTTC. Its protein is CASSAVVAGDYYEQYF.

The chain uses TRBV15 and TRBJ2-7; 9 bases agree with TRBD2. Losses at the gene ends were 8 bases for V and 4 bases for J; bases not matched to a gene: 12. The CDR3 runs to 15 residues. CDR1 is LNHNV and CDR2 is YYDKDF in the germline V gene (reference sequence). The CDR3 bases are TGTGCCACCCGTCAAGCTAGCGGGATATCTTACGAGCAGTACTTC. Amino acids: CATRQASGISYEQYF.

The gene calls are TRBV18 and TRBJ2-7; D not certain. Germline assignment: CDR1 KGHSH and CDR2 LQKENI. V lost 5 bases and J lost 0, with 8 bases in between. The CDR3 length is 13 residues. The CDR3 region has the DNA TGTGCCAGCTCAGCGGTCAGCTCCTACGAGCAGTACTTC. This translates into CASSAVSSYEQYF. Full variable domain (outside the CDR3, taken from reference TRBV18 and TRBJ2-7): NAGVMQNPRHLVRRRGQEARLRCSPMKGHSHVYWYRQLPEEGLKFMVYLQKENIIDESGMPKERFSAEFPKEGPSILRIQQVVRGDSAAYFCASSAVSSYEQYFGPGTRLTVT.

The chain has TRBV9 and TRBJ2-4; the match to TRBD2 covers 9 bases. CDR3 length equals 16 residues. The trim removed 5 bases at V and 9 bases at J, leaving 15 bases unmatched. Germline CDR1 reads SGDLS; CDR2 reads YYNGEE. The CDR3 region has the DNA TGTGCCAGCAGTCGGGACATTCCTAGCGGGAACGGCATTCAGTACTTC. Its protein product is CASSRDIPSGNGIQYF.

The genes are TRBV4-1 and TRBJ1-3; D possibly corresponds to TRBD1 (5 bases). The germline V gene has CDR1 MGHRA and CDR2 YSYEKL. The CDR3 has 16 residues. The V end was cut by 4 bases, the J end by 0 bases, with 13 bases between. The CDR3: CASSPRGLPSGNTIYF. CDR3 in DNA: TGCGCCAGCAGCCCACGGGGACTGCCCTCTGGAAACACCATATATTTT.

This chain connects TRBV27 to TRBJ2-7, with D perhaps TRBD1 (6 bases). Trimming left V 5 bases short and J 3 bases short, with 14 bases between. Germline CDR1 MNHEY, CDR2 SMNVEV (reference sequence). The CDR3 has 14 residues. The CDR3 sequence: CASSVTGNRYEQYF. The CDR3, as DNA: TGTGCCAGCAGTGTGACAGGTAATCGCTACGAGCAGTACTTC.

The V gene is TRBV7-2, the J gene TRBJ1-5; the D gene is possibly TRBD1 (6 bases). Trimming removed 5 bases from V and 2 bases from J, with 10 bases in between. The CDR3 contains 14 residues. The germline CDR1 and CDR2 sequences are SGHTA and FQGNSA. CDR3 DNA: TGTGCCAGCAGCGGACGGACAGGCAATCAGCCCCAGCATTTT. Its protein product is CASSGRTGNQPQHF.

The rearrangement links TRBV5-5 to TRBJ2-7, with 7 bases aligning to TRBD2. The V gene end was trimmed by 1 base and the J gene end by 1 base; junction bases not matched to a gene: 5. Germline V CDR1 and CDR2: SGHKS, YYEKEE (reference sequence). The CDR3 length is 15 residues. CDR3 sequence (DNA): TGTGCCAGCAGCTTGTTGACTAGCCTGTCCTACGAGCAGTACTTC. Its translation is CASSLLTSLSYEQYF.

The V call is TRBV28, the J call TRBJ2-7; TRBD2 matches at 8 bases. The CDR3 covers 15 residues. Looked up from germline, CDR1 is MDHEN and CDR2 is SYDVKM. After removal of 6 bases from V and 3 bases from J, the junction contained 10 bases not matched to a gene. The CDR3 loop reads CASSKGLSGGYEQYF. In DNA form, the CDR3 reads TGTGCCAGCAGCAAGGGACTGAGCGGGGGCTACGAGCAGTACTTC.

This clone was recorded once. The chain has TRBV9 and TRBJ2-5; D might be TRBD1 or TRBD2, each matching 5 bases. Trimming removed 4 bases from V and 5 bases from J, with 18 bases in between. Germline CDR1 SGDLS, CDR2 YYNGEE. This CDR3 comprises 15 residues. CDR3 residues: CASSTRTGRQETQYF. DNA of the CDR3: TGTGCCAGCAGCACCCGGACGGGGCGACAGGAGACCCAGTACTTC.

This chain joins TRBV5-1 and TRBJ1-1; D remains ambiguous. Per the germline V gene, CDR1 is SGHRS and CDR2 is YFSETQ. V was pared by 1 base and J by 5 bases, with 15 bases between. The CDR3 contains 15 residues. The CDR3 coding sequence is TGCGCCAGCAGCTTGCGCGCCTCGGCTGGAACTGAAGCTTTCTTT. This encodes CASSLRASAGTEAFF.

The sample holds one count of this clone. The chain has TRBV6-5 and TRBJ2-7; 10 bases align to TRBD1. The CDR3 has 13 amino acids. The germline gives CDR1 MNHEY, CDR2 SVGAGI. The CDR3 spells CAVRDRGGYEQYF. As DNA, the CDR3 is TGTGCGGTGCGGGACAGGGGTGGGTACGAGCAGTACTTC.

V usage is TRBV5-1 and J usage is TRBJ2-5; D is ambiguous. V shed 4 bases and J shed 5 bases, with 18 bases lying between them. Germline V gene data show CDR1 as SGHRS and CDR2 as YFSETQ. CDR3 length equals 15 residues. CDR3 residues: CASSPRPIRRETQYF. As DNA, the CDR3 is TGCGCCAGCAGCCCCAGACCCATTCGCCGGGAGACCCAGTACTTC.

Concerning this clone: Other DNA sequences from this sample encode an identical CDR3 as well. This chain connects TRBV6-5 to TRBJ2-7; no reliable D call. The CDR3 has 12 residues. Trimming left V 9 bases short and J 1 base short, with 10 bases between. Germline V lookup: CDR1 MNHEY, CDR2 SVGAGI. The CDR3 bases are TGTGCCAGTGGCGGCGGATCCTACGAGCAGTACTTC. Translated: CASGGGSYEQYF.

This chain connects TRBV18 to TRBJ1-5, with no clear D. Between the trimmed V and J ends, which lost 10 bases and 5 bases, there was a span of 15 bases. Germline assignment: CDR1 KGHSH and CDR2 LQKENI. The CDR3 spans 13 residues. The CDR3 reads CATTIARDQPQHF. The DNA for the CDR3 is TGTGCCACCACGATAGCGAGGGATCAGCCCCAGCATTTT.

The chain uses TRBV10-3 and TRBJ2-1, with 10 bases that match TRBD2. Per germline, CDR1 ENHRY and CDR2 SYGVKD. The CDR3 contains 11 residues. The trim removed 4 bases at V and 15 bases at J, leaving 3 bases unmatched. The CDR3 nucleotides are TGTGCCATCAGTGCGGGACTAGCGCGGTTCTTC. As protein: CAISAGLARFF.

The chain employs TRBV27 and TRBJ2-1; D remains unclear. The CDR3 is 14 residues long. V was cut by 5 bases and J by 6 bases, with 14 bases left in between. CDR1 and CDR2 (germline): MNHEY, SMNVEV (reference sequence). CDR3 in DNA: TGTGCCAGCAGTCCCCGAAATCCCCCCAATGAGCAGTTCTTC. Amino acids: CASSPRNPPNEQFF.

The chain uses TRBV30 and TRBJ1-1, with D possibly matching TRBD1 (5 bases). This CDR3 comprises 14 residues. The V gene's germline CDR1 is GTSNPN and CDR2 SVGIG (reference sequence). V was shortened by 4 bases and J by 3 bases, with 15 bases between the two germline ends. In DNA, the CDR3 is TGTGCCTGGAACCCCAGGGCGGGATACACTGAAGCTTTCTTT. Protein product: CAWNPRAGYTEAFF.

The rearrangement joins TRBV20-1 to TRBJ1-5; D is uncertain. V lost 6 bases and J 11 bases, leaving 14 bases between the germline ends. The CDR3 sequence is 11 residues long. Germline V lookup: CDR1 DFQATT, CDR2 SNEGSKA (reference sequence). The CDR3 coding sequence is TGCAGTGCCATCGACACGTGGGCCCAGCATTTT. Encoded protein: CSAIDTWAQHF.

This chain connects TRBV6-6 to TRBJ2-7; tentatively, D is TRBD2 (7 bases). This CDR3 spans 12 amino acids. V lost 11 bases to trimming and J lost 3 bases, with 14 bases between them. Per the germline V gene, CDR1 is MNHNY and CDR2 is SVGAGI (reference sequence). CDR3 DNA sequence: TGTGCCTGCCGCGGGGGCCGCTACGAGCAGTACTTC. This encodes CACRGGRYEQYF.

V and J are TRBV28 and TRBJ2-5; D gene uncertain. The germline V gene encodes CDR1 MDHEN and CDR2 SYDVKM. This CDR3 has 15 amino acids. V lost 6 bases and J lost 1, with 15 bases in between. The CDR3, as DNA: TGTGCCAGCAGCAATCACCAGAGGACCCAAGAGACCCAGTACTTC. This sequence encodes CASSNHQRTQETQYF.

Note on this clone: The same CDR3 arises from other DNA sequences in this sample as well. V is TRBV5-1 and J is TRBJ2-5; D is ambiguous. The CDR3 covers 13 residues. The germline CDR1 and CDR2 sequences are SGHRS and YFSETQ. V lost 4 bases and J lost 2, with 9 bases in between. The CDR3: CASSRTVQETQYF. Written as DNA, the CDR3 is TGCGCCAGCAGCCGGACCGTGCAAGAGACCCAGTACTTC.

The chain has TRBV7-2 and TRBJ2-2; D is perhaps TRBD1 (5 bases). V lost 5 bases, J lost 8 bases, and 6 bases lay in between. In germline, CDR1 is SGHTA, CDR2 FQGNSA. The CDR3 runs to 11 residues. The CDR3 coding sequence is TGTGCCAGCAGCCAGGGAGGGGAGCTGTTTTTT. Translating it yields CASSQGGELFF.

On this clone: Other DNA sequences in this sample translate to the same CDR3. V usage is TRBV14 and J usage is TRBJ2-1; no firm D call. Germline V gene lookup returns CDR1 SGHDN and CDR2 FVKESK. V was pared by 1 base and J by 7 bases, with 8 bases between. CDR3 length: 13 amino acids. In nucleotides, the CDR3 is TGTGCCAGCAGCCAAGTCATCGGGAATGAGCAGTTCTTC. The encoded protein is CASSQVIGNEQFF. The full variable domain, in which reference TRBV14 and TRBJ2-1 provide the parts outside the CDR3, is EAGVTQFPSHSVIEKGQTVTLRCDPISGHDNLYWYRRVMGKEIKFLLHFVKESKQDESGMPNNRFLAERTGGTYSTLKVQPAELEDSGVYFCASSQVIGNEQFFGPGTRLTVL.